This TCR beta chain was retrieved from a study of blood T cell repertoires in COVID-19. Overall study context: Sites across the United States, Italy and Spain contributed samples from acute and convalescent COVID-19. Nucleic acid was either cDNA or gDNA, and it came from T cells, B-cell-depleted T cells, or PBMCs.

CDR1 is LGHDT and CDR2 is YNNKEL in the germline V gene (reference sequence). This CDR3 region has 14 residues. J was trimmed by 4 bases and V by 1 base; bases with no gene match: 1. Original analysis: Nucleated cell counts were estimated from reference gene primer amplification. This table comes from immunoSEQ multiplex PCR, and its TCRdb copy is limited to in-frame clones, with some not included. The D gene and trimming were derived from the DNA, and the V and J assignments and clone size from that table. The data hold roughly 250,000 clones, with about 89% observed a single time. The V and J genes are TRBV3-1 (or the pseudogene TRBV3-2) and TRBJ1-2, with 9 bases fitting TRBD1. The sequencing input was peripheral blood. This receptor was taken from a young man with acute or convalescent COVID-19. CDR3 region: CASSQGGQGYGYTF. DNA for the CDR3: TGTGCCAGCAGCCAAGGGGGACAGGGCTATGGCTACACCTTC.